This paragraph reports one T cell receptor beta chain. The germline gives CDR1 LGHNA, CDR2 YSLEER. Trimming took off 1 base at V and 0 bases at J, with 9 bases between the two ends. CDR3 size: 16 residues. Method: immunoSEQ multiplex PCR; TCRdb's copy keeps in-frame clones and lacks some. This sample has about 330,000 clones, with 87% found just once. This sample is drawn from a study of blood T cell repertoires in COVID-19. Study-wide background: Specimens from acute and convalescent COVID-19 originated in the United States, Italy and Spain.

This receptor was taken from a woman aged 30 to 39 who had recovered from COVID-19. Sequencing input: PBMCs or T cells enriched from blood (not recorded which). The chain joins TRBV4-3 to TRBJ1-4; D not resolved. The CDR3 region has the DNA TGCGCCAGCAGCCAAGGAACAGTTGCAACTAATGAAAAACTGTTTTTT. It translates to CASSQGTVATNEKLFF.